This T cell receptor beta chain was captured by sequencing in a study of a mutant IDH1 vaccine in newly diagnosed glioma. At the level of the study: Visit V12 was conducted at week 35 as the safety follow-up. Visit V13 came later, at week 47.

Time point here: week 35, safety follow-up. Mutant IDH1 20-mer peptide, at 300 ug, made up each vaccine dose, with topical imiquimod. Administration of eight vaccinations to patients took place in weeks 1, 3, 5, 7, 11, 15, 19, 23. Details on this clone: Its specificity is unknown.

Method: immunoSEQ multiplex PCR; TCRdb's copy keeps in-frame clones and lacks some. The profile covers 34,000 or so clones, with 78% appearing a single time and around 10% taken by the ten largest. Study-wide findings and caveats: Immune responses induced by vaccination arose in 90% to 95% of the patients.

This receptor was taken from a woman in her thirties or forties with glioma. The sample in question was PBMCs, obtained from a glioma patient whose treatment included an IDH1 peptide vaccine.

The CDR3 DNA reads as TGTGCCAGCAGCCACCCCGACAGGTCGGCGAACTATGGCTACACCTTC. This translates into CASSHPDRSANYGYTF. The chain uses TRBV7-9 and TRBJ1-2; D perhaps matches TRBD1 (6 bases). Germline V gene sequence: CDR1 SEHNR, CDR2 FQNEAQ (reference sequence). The CDR3 spans 16 residues. Trimming removed 5 bases from V and 2 bases from J, with 18 bases in between.